The 15 T cell receptor beta chains in this list originate from one sample, sequenced in a study of T cell responses to AZD1222 COVID-19 vaccine. TCRdb's copy holds only in-frame clones and misses some; the assay was immunoSEQ multiplex PCR. The sample has tens of thousands of clones, 70% to 90% seen once. This specimen was peripheral blood, taken on day 0 of AZD1222 vaccination. The receptors here all came from an adult in good health.

The rearrangement joins TRBV2 to TRBJ2-3; 11 bases map to TRBD2. V lost 6 bases, J lost 6 bases, and 11 bases stayed unmatched. The length of the CDR3 is 16 residues. Germline values: CDR1 SNHLY, CDR2 FYNNEI. DNA for the CDR3: TGTGCCAGCAGGCGACTGACTAGCGGGGTCCGGGATACGCAGTATTTT. Translation: CASRRLTSGVRDTQYF. Full variable domain (remainder filled in from reference TRBV2 and TRBJ2-3): EPEVTQTPSHQVTQMGQEVILRCVPISNHLYFYWYRQILGQKVEFLVSFYNNEISEKSEIFDDQFSVERPDGSNFTLKIRSTKLEDSAMYFCASRRLTSGVRDTQYFGPGTRLTVL.

The chain joins TRBV7-9 to TRBJ2-5; 7 bases match TRBD2. The CDR3 totals 16 residues. Trimming removed 1 base from V and 5 bases from J; junction bases left unmatched: 10. Per germline, CDR1 SEHNR and CDR2 FQNEAQ (reference sequence). CDR3 sequence reads: CASSLGWSGVRETQYF. The CDR3 bases are TGTGCCAGCAGCTTAGGTTGGAGCGGGGTCAGGGAGACCCAGTACTTC.

This clone was counted many times. CDR3: CASSRDGDIGYTF. The CDR3 DNA reads TGTGCCAGCAGCCGGGACGGGGATATAGGCTACACCTTC. The rearrangement uses TRBV28 and TRBJ1-2; weak D call: TRBD1 (5 bases). V lost 6 bases to trimming and J lost 8 bases, with 16 bases between them. The CDR3 is 13 residues long. Germline values: CDR1 MDHEN, CDR2 SYDVKM.

The V call is TRBV5-5, the J call TRBJ2-2; D not resolved. CDR3 length: 15 amino acids. From germline, CDR1 is SGHKS and CDR2 YYEKEE (reference sequence). V was trimmed by 0 bases and J by 3 bases, leaving 9 bases between them. The CDR3 loop is CASSLDWVDTGELFF. The CDR3 nucleotides are TGTGCCAGCAGCTTGGATTGGGTTGACACCGGGGAGCTGTTTTTT.

V usage is TRBV6-5 and J usage is TRBJ1-6; tentatively, D is TRBD1 (6 bases). The V gene lost 8 bases and the J gene lost 7 bases, with 12 bases spanning the gap. Per the germline V gene, CDR1 is MNHEY and CDR2 is SVGAGI. This CDR3 spans 13 amino acids. CDR3 sequence (DNA): TGTGCCAGCTTAGGACAGATCAATTCACCCCTCCACTTT. Its protein is CASLGQINSPLHF.

The chain recombines TRBV19 with TRBJ1-2, with 9 bases matching TRBD1. Germline loops: CDR1 LNHDA, CDR2 SQIVND (reference sequence). After removal of 7 bases from V and 5 bases from J, the junction contained 11 bases not matched to a gene. CDR3 length: 15 residues. Here the CDR3 DNA reads TGTGCCAGTACTGTCCCCCCGGGACAGGGATATGGCTACACCTTC. This translates into CASTVPPGQGYGYTF.

This chain uses TRBV7-6 with TRBJ2-3, with TRBD2 matching 9 bases. This CDR3 is built from 17 residues. CDR1 and CDR2 from the germline V gene are SGHVS and FNYEAQ. After removal of 5 bases from V and 2 bases from J, the junction contained 11 bases not matched to a gene. The CDR3 DNA follows: TGTGCCAGCAGCCCCGCGGGGGGGCCCCCCTCCACAGATACGCAGTATTTT. It encodes CASSPAGGPPSTDTQYF.

This chain links TRBV6-5 with TRBJ2-7; D gene uncertain. The CDR3 contains 10 residues. Germline assignment: CDR1 MNHEY and CDR2 SVGAGI. V dropped 8 bases and J dropped 4 bases, with 6 bases sitting between them. The CDR3 DNA is TGTGCCAGCGGGCAGTACGAGCAGTACTTC. Translated, it gives CASGQYEQYF.

The V gene is TRBV12-3 or TRBV12-4, the J gene TRBJ1-6; D is uncertain. The length of the CDR3 is 12 residues. Trimming shortened V by 6 bases and J by 15 bases, and 15 bases separated the two germline ends. Written as DNA, the CDR3 is TGTGCCAGCAGACAGACTAATCACCTCCTCCACTTT. It translates to CASRQTNHLLHF.

The chain carries TRBV15 and TRBJ2-7, with 8 bases identical to TRBD1. The trim removed 3 bases at V and 5 bases at J, leaving 6 bases unmatched. This CDR3 comprises 14 residues. Per the germline V gene, CDR1 is LNHNV and CDR2 is YYDKDF (reference sequence). The CDR3 spells CATSRLGQGHEQYF. CDR3 coding DNA: TGTGCCACCAGCAGGCTAGGACAGGGCCACGAGCAGTACTTC.

V and J are TRBV6-5 and TRBJ1-5; TRBD1 might be the D (5 bases). The germline V gene has CDR1 MNHEY and CDR2 SVGAGI. The CDR3 contains 13 residues. Between the trimmed V and J ends, which lost 7 bases and 7 bases, there was a span of 14 bases. The CDR3 reads CASTAGFQQPQHF. CDR3 coding DNA: TGTGCCAGCACTGCAGGGTTCCAACAGCCCCAGCATTTT.

The gene calls are TRBV28 and TRBJ2-7, with 8 bases aligning to TRBD1. The V gene's germline CDR1 is MDHEN and CDR2 SYDVKM. This CDR3 region has 14 residues. V shed 7 bases and J 3 bases; nucleotides not matched to a gene: 8. Here the CDR3 reads CASNPGQVNYEQYF. CDR3 coding DNA: TGTGCCAGCAACCCGGGACAGGTTAACTACGAGCAGTACTTC.

The chain employs TRBV5-1 and TRBJ1-6; no reliable D call. Germline CDR1 SGHRS, CDR2 YFSETQ. Trimming removed 2 bases at V and 6 bases at J, with 12 bases between. The CDR3 contains 15 residues. DNA for the CDR3: TGCGCCAGCAGCTTTAATGGGGATGGTAATTCACCCCTCCACTTT. Protein product: CASSFNGDGNSPLHF.

CDR3 sequence (DNA): TGTGCCAGCAGTGAAGCGCAGGGTGGGGCCAACGTCCTGACTTTC. Translation gives CASSEAQGGANVLTF. The chain links TRBV6-1 to TRBJ2-6; the D gene is possibly TRBD1 (5 bases). Trimming pared 0 bases from V and 3 bases from J, leaving 6 bases between. The germline V gene has CDR1 MNHNS and CDR2 SASEGT. This CDR3 is built from 15 residues.

This chain links TRBV28 with TRBJ2-3; TRBD1 matches 7 bases. The CDR3 covers 17 residues. The trim removed 8 bases at V and 0 bases at J, leaving 14 bases unmatched. Germline CDR1 reads MDHEN; CDR2 reads SYDVKM. CDR3 loop: CASVADRAETSTDTQYF. Written as DNA, the CDR3 is TGTGCCAGCGTTGCCGACAGGGCTGAAACTAGCACAGATACGCAGTATTTT.